This TCR beta chain came from a study of T cells in Graves' hyperthyroidism and ophthalmopathy. In the study overall: Once the initial diagnosis was made, peripheral blood was obtained before any treatment. General study points: The model's output predicted ophthalmopathy at a median of roughly 6.9 months prior to onset.

Clinical symptoms, serum thyroxine, TRAb, thyroid ultrasound and orbital computed tomography informed diagnoses. A roughly 9.3 ml volume of fresh peripheral blood provided the PBMCs. As regards this clonotype: The antigen is undetermined. This sequence may be a read error, since a much larger clone differs from it by one base.

The V end lost 10 bases, the J end lost 0 bases, and 13 bases lay between the germline ends. The CDR3 runs 13 residues. CDR1 is MDHEN, CDR2 SYDVKM, per germline. Amplified regions were TCR beta CDR3 sequences from RNA transcripts. The HTBI primer set served for first-round RT-PCR of the TCR CDR3. TCRdb re-called the multiplex PCR reads with MiXCR, one entry per CDR3 protein. The sample lists approximately 600,000 distinct CDR3 sequences; around 14% were seen once. The sample consisted of blood. The genes are TRBV28 and TRBJ2-7, with a weak D call TRBD1 (6 bases). This receptor was obtained from a woman aged 18-29 years with Graves' ophthalmopathy. In nucleotides, the CDR3 is TGTGCCACCCGAGGGACATTCTCCTACGAGCAGTACTTC. Translating gives CATRGTFSYEQYF.